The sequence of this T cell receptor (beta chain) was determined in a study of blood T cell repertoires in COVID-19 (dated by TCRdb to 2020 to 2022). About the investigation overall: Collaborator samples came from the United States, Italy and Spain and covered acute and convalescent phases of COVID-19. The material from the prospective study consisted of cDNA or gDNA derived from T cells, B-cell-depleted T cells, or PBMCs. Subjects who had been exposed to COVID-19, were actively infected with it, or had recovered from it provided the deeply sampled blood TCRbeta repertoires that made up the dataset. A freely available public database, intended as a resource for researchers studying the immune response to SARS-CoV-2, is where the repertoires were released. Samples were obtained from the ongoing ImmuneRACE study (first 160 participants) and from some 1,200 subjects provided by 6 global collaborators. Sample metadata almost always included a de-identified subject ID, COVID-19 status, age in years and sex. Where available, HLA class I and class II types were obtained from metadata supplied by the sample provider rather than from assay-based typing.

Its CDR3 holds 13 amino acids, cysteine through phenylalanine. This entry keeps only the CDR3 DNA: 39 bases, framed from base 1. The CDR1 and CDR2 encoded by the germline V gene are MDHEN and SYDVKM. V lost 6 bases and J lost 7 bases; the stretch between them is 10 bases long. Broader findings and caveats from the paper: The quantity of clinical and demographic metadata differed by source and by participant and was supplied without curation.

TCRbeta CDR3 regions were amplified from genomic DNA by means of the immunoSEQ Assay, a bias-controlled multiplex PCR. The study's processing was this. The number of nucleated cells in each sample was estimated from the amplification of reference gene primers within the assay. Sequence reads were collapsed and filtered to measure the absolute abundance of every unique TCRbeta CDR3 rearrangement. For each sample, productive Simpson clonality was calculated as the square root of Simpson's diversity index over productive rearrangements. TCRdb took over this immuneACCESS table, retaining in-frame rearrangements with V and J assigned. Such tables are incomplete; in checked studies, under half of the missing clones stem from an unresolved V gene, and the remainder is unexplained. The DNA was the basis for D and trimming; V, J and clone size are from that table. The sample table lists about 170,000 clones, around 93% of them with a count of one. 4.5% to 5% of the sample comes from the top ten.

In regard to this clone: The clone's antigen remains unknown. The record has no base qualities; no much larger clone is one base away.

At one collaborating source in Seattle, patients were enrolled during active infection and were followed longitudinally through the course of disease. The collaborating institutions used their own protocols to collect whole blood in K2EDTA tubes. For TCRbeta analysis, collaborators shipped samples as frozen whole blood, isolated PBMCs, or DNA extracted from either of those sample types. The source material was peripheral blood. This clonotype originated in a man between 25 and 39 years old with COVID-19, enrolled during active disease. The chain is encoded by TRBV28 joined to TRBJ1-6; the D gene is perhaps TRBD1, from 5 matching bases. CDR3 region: CASRLDRNSPLHF. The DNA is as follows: TGTGCCAGCAGGTTAGACAGAAATTCACCCCTCCACTTT.